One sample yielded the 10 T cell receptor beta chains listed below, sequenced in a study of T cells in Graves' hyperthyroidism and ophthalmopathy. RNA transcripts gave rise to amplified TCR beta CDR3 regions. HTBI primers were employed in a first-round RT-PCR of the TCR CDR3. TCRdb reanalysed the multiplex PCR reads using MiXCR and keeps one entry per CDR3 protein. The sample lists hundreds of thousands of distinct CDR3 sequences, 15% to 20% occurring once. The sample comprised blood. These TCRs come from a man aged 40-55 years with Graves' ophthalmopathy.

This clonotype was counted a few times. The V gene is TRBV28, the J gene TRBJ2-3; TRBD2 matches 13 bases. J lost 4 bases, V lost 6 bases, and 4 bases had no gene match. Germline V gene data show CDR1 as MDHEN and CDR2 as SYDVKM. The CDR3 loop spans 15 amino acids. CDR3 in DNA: TGTGCCAGCAGACTAGCGGGAGGGCCTTCAGATACGCAGTATTTT. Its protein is CASRLAGGPSDTQYF.

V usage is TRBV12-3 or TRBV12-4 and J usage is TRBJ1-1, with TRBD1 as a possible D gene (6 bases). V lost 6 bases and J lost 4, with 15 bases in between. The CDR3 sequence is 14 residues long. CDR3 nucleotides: TGTGCCAGCAGGGGCTGGGGAGGGGGCACTGAAGCTTTCTTT. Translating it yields CASRGWGGGTEAFF.

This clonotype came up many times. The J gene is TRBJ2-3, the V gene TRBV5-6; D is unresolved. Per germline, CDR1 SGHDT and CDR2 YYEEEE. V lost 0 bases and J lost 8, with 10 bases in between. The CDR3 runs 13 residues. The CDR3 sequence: CASSLAALGTQYF. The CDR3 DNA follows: TGTGCCAGCAGCTTGGCGGCATTGGGTACGCAGTATTTT.

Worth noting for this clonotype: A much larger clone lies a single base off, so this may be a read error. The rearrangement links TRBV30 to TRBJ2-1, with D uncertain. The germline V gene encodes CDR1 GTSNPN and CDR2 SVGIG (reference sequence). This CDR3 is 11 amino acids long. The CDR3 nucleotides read TGTGCCAGGAGTCTAGGCAATGAGCAGTTCTTC. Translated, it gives CARSLGNEQFF.

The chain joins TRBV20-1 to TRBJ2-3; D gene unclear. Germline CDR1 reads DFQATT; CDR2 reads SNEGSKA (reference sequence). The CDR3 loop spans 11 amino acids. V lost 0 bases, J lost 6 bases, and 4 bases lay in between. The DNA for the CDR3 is TGCAGTGCTAGAGATTACGATACGCAGTATTTT. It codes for CSARDYDTQYF.

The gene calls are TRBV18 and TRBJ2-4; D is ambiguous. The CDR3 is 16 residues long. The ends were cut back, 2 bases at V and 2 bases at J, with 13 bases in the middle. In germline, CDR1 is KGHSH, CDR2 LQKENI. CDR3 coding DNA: TGTGCCAGCTCACCAGACCGGTTCATCTCCAAAAACATTCAGTACTTC. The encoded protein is CASSPDRFISKNIQYF.

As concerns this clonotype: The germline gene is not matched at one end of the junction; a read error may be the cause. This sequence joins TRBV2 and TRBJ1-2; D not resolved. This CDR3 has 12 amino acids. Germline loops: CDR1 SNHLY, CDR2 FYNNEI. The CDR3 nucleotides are TGTGCCAGCTCGACCTCCGGTTCCACTCTAGCCTTC. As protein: CASSTSGSTLAF.

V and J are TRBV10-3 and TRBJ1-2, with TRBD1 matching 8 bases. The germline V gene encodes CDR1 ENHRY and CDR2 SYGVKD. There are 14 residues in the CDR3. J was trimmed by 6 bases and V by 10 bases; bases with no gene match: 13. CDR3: CATQGWTGRDGYTF. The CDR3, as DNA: TGTGCCACCCAGGGGTGGACAGGGAGAGATGGCTACACCTTC.

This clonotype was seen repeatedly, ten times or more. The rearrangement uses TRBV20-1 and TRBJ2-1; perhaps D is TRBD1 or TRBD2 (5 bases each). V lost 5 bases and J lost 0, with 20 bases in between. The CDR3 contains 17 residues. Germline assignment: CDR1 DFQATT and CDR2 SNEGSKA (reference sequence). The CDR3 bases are TGCAGTGCTTTCCCGGGGCCCACCAGAACCTCCTACAATGAGCAGTTCTTC. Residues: CSAFPGPTRTSYNEQFF.

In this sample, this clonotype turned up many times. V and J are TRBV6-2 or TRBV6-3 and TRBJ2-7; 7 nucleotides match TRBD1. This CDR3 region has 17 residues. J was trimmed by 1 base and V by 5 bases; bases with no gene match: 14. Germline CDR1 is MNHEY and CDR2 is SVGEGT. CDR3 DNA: TGTGCCAGCAGTCACGAGATGGACAGGCGGAGGTCCTACGAGCAGTACTTC. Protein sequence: CASSHEMDRRRSYEQYF.